What follows are 9 T cell receptor beta chains derived from one specimen sequenced in a study of T cells after yellow fever vaccination. TCRdb called the 5' RACE reads again in MiXCR, with one record for every CDR3 protein. This repertoire shows under 400,000 distinct CDR3 sequences, around a tenth found once; its top ten account for roughly a sixth. The material sequenced was PBMCs, taken on the day of the first yellow fever vaccination. Every receptor here comes from a man aged 18 to 29 who received the YFV17D yellow fever vaccine.

The sample holds a few counts of this clonotype. The CDR3: CASSLVTGVTGELFF. Written as DNA, the CDR3 is TGTGCCAGCAGCTTAGTGACAGGGGTCACCGGGGAGCTGTTTTTT. The chain recombines TRBV7-6 with TRBJ2-2; 8 positions match TRBD1. The CDR3 has 15 residues. J lost 4 bases, V lost 1 base, and 2 bases had no gene match. Germline CDR1 reads SGHVS; CDR2 reads FNYEAQ. Combining the CDR3 with reference TRBV7-6 and TRBJ2-2 gives the whole variable domain GAGVSQSPRYKVTKRGQDVALRCDPISGHVSLYWYRQALGQGPEFLTYFNYEAQQDKSGLPNDRFSAERPEGSISTLTIQRTEQRDSAMYRCASSLVTGVTGELFFGEGSRLTVL.

This clonotype was seen only a few times. This rearrangement joins TRBV11-2 to TRBJ2-1; D may be TRBD2 (7 bases). Trimming took off 0 bases at V and 6 bases at J, with 18 bases between the two ends. CDR1 SGHAT and CDR2 FQNNGV come from the germline V gene. This CDR3 comprises 17 residues. The CDR3 DNA reads TGTGCCAGCAGCTTAGAGGTAGGGGGGGGGCTCCGCAATGAGCAGTTCTTC. Translated, it gives CASSLEVGGGLRNEQFF.

This clonotype was observed many times. The rearrangement uses TRBV18 and TRBJ1-1; unclear D gene. CDR3 size: 14 residues. Looked up from germline, CDR1 is KGHSH and CDR2 is LQKENI. With 4 bases removed from V and 0 bases from J, the gap between germline ends came to 9 bases. The CDR3 bases are TGTGCCAGCTCACGCGGGCAAATGAACACTGAAGCTTTCTTT. The encoded protein is CASSRGQMNTEAFF.

This clonotype showed up many times. The V call is TRBV7-6, the J call TRBJ2-1; TRBD1 aligns across 7 bases. Per germline, CDR1 SGHVS and CDR2 FNYEAQ. CDR3 length: 19 residues. The V segment lost 1 base and the J segment 0 bases; nucleotides outside the gene matches: 12. CDR3 amino acids: CASSLDRGRVRSSYNEQFF. CDR3 DNA sequence: TGTGCCAGCAGCTTAGATAGGGGGCGGGTACGGAGCTCCTACAATGAGCAGTTCTTC.

The count of this clonotype is one. J is TRBJ2-1 and V is TRBV20-1; 11 nucleotides align to TRBD2. Per germline, CDR1 DFQATT and CDR2 SNEGSKA (reference sequence). This CDR3 has 13 residues. Trimming at V came to 6 bases and at J to 12 bases, leaving 10 bases not matched to a gene. CDR3 region: CSAVFLAGGGQFF. CDR3 bases: TGCAGTGCGGTCTTTTTAGCGGGGGGGGGGCAGTTCTTC.

This clonotype has a handful of counts. CDR3 in DNA: TGCGCCAGCAGCCAAGGGGAGATTTTCCCGGAGACCCAGTACTTC. It codes for CASSQGEIFPETQYF. V gene TRBV4-3 combines with J gene TRBJ2-5; possible D gene TRBD2, 5 bases. This CDR3 has 15 residues. CDR1 and CDR2 (germline): LGHNA, YSLEER. V lost 1 base and J lost 5, with 14 bases in between.

J is TRBJ1-1 and V is TRBV12-3 or TRBV12-4; D uncertain. The CDR3 extends over 13 amino acids. The ends were cut back, 1 base at V and 7 bases at J, with 10 bases in the middle. This chain's CDR3 is CASSLVGGNEAFF. The CDR3 nucleotides read TGTGCCAGCAGTTTAGTAGGAGGAAATGAAGCTTTCTTT.

This clonotype was seen a handful of times. V usage is TRBV29-1 and J usage is TRBJ1-1, with D unresolved. Per the germline V gene, CDR1 is SQVTM and CDR2 is ANQGSEA. The CDR3 consists of 12 residues. The V end lost 5 bases, the J end lost 1 base, and 8 bases lay between the germline ends. Here the CDR3 DNA reads TGCAGCGTTCGGGCCGCGAACACTGAAGCTTTCTTT. Encoded protein: CSVRAANTEAFF. The variable domain in full, completed from reference TRBV29-1 and TRBJ1-1, reads SAVISQKPSRDICQRGTSLTIQCQVDSQVTMMFWYRQQPGQSLTLIATANQGSEATYESGFVIDKFPISRPNLTFSTLTVSNMSPEDSSIYLCSVRAANTEAFFGQGTRLTVV.

The rearrangement uses TRBV27 and TRBJ2-1; 7 bases are shared with TRBD1. J lost 3 bases, V lost 8 bases, and 10 bases had no gene match. Germline V lookup: CDR1 MNHEY, CDR2 SMNVEV (reference sequence). CDR3 size: 15 residues. DNA of the CDR3: TGTGCCAGCTGTACCAGACAGGGTAGCTACAATGAGCAGTTCTTC. The encoded protein is CASCTRQGSYNEQFF.